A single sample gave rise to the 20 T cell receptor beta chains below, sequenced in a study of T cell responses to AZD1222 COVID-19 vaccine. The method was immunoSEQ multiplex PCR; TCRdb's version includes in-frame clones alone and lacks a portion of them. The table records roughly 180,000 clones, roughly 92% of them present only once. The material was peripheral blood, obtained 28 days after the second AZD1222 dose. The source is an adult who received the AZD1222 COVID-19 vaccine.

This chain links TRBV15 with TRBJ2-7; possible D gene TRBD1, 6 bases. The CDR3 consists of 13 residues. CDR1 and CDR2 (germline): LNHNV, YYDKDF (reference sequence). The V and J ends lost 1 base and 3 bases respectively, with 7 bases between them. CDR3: CATSRVDSYEQYF. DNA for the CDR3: TGTGCCACCAGCAGAGTGGACAGCTACGAGCAGTACTTC.

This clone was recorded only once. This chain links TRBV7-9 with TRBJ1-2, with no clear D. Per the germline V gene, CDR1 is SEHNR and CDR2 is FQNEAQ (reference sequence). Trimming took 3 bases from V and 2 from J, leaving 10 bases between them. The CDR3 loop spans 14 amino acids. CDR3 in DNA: TGTGCCAGCAGCTTGCTGGACGGGAACTATGGCTACACCTTC. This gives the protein CASSLLDGNYGYTF.

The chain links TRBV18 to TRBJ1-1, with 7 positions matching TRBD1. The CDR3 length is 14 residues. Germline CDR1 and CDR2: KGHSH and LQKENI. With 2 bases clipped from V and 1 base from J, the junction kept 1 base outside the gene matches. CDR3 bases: TGTGCCAGCTCACCAGACAGGGAGAACACTGAAGCTTTCTTT. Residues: CASSPDRENTEAFF.

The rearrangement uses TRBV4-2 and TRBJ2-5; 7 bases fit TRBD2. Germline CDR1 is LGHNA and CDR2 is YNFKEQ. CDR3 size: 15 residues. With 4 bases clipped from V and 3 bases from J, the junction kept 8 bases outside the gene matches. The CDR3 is CASSRPGGGKETQYF. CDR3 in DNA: TGTGCCAGCAGCCGCCCGGGAGGAGGAAAAGAGACCCAGTACTTC.

The CDR3 DNA reads as TGTGCCAGCTCCCCTGCGCGGGCGGCGACCCAGTACTTC. This encodes CASSPARAATQYF. V gene TRBV18 combines with J gene TRBJ2-5; a weak D match, TRBD2 (5 bases). The CDR3 loop spans 13 amino acids. Looked up from germline, CDR1 is KGHSH and CDR2 is LQKENI. Trimming removed 6 bases from V and 7 bases from J, with 15 bases in between.

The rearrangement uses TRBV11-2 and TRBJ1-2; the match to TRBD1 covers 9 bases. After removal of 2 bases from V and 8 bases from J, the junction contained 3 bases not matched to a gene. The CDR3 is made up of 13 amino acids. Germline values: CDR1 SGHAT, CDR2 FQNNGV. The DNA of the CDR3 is TGTGCCAGCAGCTTATACAGGGGGCAGGGCTACACCTTC. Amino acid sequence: CASSLYRGQGYTF. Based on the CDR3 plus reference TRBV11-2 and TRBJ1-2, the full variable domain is EAGVAQSPRYKIIEKRQSVAFWCNPISGHATLYWYQQILGQGPKLLIQFQNNGVVDDSQLPKDRFSAERLKGVDSTLKIQPAKLEDSAVYLCASSLYRGQGYTFGSGTRLTVV.

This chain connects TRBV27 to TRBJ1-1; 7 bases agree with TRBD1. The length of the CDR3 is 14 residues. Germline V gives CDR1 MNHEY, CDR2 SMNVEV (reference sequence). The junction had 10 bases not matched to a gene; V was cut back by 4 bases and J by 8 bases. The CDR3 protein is CASSSHGTEKEAFF. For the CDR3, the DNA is TGTGCCAGCAGTTCCCACGGGACAGAAAAGGAAGCTTTCTTT.

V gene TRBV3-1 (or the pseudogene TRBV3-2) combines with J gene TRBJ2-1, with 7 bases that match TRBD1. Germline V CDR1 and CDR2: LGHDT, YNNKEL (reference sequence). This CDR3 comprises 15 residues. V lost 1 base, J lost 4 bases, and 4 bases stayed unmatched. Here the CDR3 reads CASSQAQGVYNEQFF. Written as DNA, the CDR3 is TGTGCCAGCAGCCAAGCGCAGGGGGTGTACAATGAGCAGTTCTTC.

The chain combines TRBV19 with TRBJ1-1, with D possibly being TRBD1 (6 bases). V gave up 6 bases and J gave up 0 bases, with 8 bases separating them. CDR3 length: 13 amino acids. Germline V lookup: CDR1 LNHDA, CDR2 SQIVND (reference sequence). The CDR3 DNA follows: TGTGCCAGTAGCGGACAGCTGAACACTGAAGCTTTCTTT. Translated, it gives CASSGQLNTEAFF. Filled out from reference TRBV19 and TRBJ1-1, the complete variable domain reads DGGITQSPKYLFRKEGQNVTLSCEQNLNHDAMYWYRQDPGQGLRLIYYSQIVNDFQKGDIAEGYSVSREKKESFPLTVTSAQKNPTAFYLCASSGQLNTEAFFGQGTRLTVV.

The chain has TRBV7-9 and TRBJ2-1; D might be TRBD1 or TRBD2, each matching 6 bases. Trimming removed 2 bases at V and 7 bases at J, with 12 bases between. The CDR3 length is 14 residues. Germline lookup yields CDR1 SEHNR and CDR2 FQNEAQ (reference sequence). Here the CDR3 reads CASSLRGPSNEQFF. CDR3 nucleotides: TGTGCCAGCAGCTTACGGGGGCCCAGTAATGAGCAGTTCTTC.

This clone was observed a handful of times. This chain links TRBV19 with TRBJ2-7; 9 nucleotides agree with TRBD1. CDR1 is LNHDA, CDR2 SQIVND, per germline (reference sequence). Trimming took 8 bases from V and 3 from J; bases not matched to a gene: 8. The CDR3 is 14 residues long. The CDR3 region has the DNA TGTGCCAGTCAGCCCACAGGGGGCCTCTACGAGCAGTACTTC. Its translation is CASQPTGGLYEQYF.

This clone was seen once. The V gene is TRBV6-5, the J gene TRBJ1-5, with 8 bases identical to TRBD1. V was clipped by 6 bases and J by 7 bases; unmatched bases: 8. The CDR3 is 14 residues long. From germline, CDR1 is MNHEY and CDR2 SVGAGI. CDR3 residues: CASRTDRGGQPQHF. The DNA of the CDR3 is TGTGCCAGCAGGACAGACAGGGGAGGACAGCCCCAGCATTTT.

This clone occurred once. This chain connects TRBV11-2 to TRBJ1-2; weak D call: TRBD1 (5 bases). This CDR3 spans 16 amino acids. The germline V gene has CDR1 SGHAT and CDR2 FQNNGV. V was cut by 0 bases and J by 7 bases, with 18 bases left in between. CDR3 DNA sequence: TGTGCCAGCAGCTTAGATCAGGGCAGGGCTAGTGGTGGCTACACCTTC. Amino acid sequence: CASSLDQGRASGGYTF. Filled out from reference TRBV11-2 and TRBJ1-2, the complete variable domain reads EAGVAQSPRYKIIEKRQSVAFWCNPISGHATLYWYQQILGQGPKLLIQFQNNGVVDDSQLPKDRFSAERLKGVDSTLKIQPAKLEDSAVYLCASSLDQGRASGGYTFGSGTRLTVV.

This chain's CDR3 is CASRQTGIYYEQYF. CDR3 bases: TGTGCCAGCAGACAGACAGGGATATACTACGAGCAGTACTTC. The rearrangement joins TRBV5-6 to TRBJ2-7, with TRBD1 identical over 7 bases. The CDR3 has 14 residues. Trimming removed 5 bases from V and 3 bases from J; junction bases left unmatched: 8. Germline values: CDR1 SGHDT, CDR2 YYEEEE.

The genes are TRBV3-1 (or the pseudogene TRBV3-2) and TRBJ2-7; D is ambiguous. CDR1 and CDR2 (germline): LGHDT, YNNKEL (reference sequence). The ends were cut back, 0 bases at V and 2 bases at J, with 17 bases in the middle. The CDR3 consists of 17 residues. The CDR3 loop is CASSQEGRSSDPYEQYF. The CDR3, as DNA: TGTGCCAGCAGCCAAGAAGGCAGGTCCTCTGATCCCTACGAGCAGTACTTC.

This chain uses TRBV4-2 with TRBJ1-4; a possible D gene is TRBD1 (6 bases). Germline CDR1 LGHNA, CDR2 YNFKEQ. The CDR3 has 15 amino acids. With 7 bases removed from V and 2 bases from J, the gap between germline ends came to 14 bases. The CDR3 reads CASKYSGGTNEKLFF. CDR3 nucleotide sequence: TGTGCCAGCAAGTACAGCGGGGGCACTAATGAAAAACTGTTTTTT.

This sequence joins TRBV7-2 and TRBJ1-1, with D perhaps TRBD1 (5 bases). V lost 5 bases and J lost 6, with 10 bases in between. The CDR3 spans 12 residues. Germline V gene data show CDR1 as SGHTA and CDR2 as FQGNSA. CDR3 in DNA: TGTGCCAGCAGCCAACGAGGGGCTGAAGCTTTCTTT. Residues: CASSQRGAEAFF.

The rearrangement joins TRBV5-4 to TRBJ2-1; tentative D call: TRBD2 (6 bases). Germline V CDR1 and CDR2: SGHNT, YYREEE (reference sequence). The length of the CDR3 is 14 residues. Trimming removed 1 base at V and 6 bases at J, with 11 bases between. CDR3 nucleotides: TGTGCCAGCAGCTTGTGGGGGGTAGTCAATGAGCAGTTCTTC. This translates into CASSLWGVVNEQFF.

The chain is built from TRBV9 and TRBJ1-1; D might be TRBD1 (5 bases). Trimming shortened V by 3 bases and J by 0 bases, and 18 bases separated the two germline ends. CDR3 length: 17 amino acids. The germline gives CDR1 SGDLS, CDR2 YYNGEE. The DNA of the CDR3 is TGTGCCAGCAGCGCGTCCCGGGACGCAGGAGTGAACACTGAAGCTTTCTTT. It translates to CASSASRDAGVNTEAFF.

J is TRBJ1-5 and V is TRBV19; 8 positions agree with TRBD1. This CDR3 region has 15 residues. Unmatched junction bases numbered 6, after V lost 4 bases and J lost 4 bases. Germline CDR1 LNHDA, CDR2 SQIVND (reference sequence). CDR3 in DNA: TGTGCCAGTAGTAAAGACAGGGGAAGGAATCAGCCCCAGCATTTT. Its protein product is CASSKDRGRNQPQHF.